The 29 T cell receptor beta chains reported below all come from one sample, sequenced in a study of Graves' ophthalmopathy and Graves' hyperthyroidism. Using RNA transcripts, the TCR beta CDR3 regions were amplified. HTBI-primed RT-PCR formed the first round, and a multiplex PCR formed the second. One entry per CDR3 protein results from TCRdb running MiXCR on the multiplex PCR reads. This sample has hundreds of thousands of distinct CDR3 sequences, with around 20% found just once. Sequenced material: peripheral blood. These receptors originate from a woman aged 18-30 years with stable Graves' hyperthyroidism.

This clonotype was counted many times. J is TRBJ2-7 and V is TRBV6-1, with D possibly being TRBD1 (6 bases). Trimming took off 2 bases at V and 4 bases at J, with 12 bases between the two ends. Per the germline V gene, CDR1 is MNHNS and CDR2 is SASEGT. This CDR3 has 14 amino acids. The CDR3 region is CASSEQGNLYEQYF. CDR3 nucleotide sequence: TGTGCCAGCAGTGAACAGGGGAATTTGTACGAGCAGTACTTC.

The chain links TRBV7-9 to TRBJ2-5; unclear D gene. The V gene's germline CDR1 is SEHNR and CDR2 FQNEAQ (reference sequence). V lost 5 bases and J 2 bases, leaving 6 bases between the germline ends. This CDR3 has 12 residues. In nucleotides, the CDR3 is TGTGCCAGCAGCATAACACAAGAGACCCAGTACTTC. This gives the protein CASSITQETQYF.

This clonotype was counted many times. This rearrangement joins TRBV15 to TRBJ2-2, with D possibly TRBD2 on 6 matching bases. Trimming took 0 bases from V and 4 from J, leaving 12 bases between them. The germline CDR1 and CDR2 sequences are LNHNV and YYDKDF (reference sequence). The CDR3 runs to 16 residues. This chain's CDR3 is CATSRERGDITGELFF. The CDR3 DNA reads as TGTGCCACCAGCAGAGAGCGGGGTGATATCACCGGGGAGCTGTTTTTT.

This clonotype has at least ten counts. The CDR3 sequence: CSALLNRREGGYEQYF. Here the CDR3 DNA reads TGCAGTGCCCTCCTCAATAGGAGGGAGGGAGGCTACGAGCAGTACTTC. The V call is TRBV20-1, the J call TRBJ2-7; 7 bases match TRBD2. The CDR3 runs to 16 residues. After removal of 6 bases from V and 3 bases from J, the junction contained 17 bases not matched to a gene. In germline, CDR1 is DFQATT, CDR2 SNEGSKA (reference sequence).

This clonotype was observed at least ten times. This rearrangement joins TRBV19 to TRBJ2-5; either TRBD1 or TRBD2 may fit D (5 bases each). Germline-derived CDR1 and CDR2 are LNHDA and SQIVND (reference sequence). The CDR3 is 15 residues long. V was pared by 4 bases and J by 5 bases, with 17 bases between. The CDR3: CASSRAWDGLETQYF. The CDR3 DNA sequence: TGTGCCAGTAGTAGGGCTTGGGACGGCTTGGAGACCCAGTACTTC. Looking up the rest from reference TRBV19 and TRBJ2-5 gives the full variable domain: DGGITQSPKYLFRKEGQNVTLSCEQNLNHDAMYWYRQDPGQGLRLIYYSQIVNDFQKGDIAEGYSVSREKKESFPLTVTSAQKNPTAFYLCASSRAWDGLETQYFGPGTRLLVL.

The table lists this clonotype with many counts. The V gene is TRBV7-9, the J gene TRBJ2-7, with no clear D. Trimming cost V 4 bases and J 2 bases, with 12 bases left between them. Germline V gene lookup returns CDR1 SEHNR and CDR2 FQNEAQ (reference sequence). The CDR3 totals 14 residues. This chain's CDR3 is CASSSTGPTYEQYF. CDR3 coding DNA: TGTGCCAGCAGCTCGACCGGGCCGACCTACGAGCAGTACTTC.

This clonotype came up many times. CDR3 region: CASSVDRDSYGYTF. In DNA form, the CDR3 reads TGTGCCAGCAGCGTAGACAGGGATTCGTATGGCTACACCTTC. J is TRBJ1-2 and V is TRBV9; perhaps TRBD1 as D (6 bases). This CDR3 comprises 14 residues. Germline loops: CDR1 SGDLS, CDR2 YYNGEE. V lost 0 bases, J lost 5 bases, and 11 bases lay in between.

The sample holds many counts of this clonotype. V gene TRBV6-5 combines with J gene TRBJ2-7; D perhaps matches TRBD2 (5 bases). This CDR3 has 13 residues. Deletions cut 1 base from V and 4 bases from J, with 8 bases between. Germline V gene sequence: CDR1 MNHEY, CDR2 SVGAGI. This CDR3 is CASSYFEGYEQYF. In DNA form, the CDR3 reads TGTGCCAGCAGTTACTTTGAGGGTTACGAGCAGTACTTC.

This clonotype was recorded many times. The CDR3 protein is CASSYSVVNTGELFF. The DNA for the CDR3 is TGTGCCAGCAGTTACTCTGTAGTGAACACCGGGGAGCTGTTTTTT. This chain uses TRBV6-2 or TRBV6-3 with TRBJ2-2, with unresolved D. CDR3 size: 15 residues. The germline V and J ends were trimmed by 0 bases and 1 base, with 6 bases remaining between them. The germline CDR1 and CDR2 sequences are MNHEY and SVGEGT.

This clonotype was counted between two and nine times. The chain carries TRBV4-1 and TRBJ2-4, with D possibly matching TRBD2 (6 bases). Germline values: CDR1 MGHRA, CDR2 YSYEKL. V gave up 3 bases and J gave up 3 bases, with 12 bases separating them. The CDR3 has 15 residues. This CDR3 is CASSQVGAGKNIQYF. CDR3 nucleotide sequence: TGCGCCAGCAGCCAGGTGGGAGCGGGCAAAAACATTCAGTACTTC.

The rearrangement uses TRBV12-3 or TRBV12-4 and TRBJ2-4; TRBD2 matches 12 bases. The CDR3 sequence is 18 residues long. Trimming cost V 6 bases and J 0 bases; bases outside gene matches: 9. The CDR3 coding sequence is TGTGCCAGCAGCTCCAGGGCTAGCGGGGGGGTAGCCAAAAACATTCAGTACTTC. It yields the protein CASSSRASGGVAKNIQYF.

The V call is TRBV28, the J call TRBJ2-7; 9 bases map to TRBD2. Germline V CDR1 and CDR2: MDHEN, SYDVKM. This CDR3 spans 15 amino acids. Trimming at V came to 5 bases and at J to 4 bases, leaving 9 bases not matched to a gene. The CDR3 loop is CASSQGLAKDYEQYF. The CDR3 nucleotides read TGTGCCAGCAGTCAAGGACTAGCGAAAGATTACGAGCAGTACTTC.

The table lists this clonotype with many counts. The chain has TRBV12-3 or TRBV12-4 and TRBJ1-1, with TRBD1 identical over 11 bases. The CDR3 is 14 residues long. Trimming removed 6 bases from V and 5 bases from J; junction bases left unmatched: 5. CDR3 sequence reads: CASRQGDRGTEAFF. DNA for the CDR3: TGTGCCAGCAGACAGGGGGACAGGGGGACTGAAGCTTTCTTT.

This clonotype has ten or more counts. V usage is TRBV10-2 and J usage is TRBJ2-7; 14 positions match TRBD2. V shed 5 bases, J shed 0 bases, and the junction held 9 bases outside the gene matches. This CDR3 is built from 18 residues. CDR1 is WSHSY, CDR2 SAAADI, per germline. The CDR3 here is CASSQTTSGRAVSYEQYF. The CDR3 region has the DNA TGCGCCAGCAGTCAAACGACTAGCGGGAGGGCCGTCTCCTACGAGCAGTACTTC.

This clonotype was found many times. The chain uses TRBV20-1 and TRBJ1-1, with 9 bases that match TRBD1. CDR3 length: 13 residues. The V gene end was trimmed by 6 bases and the J gene end by 3 bases; junction bases not matched to a gene: 5. The germline V gene encodes CDR1 DFQATT and CDR2 SNEGSKA (reference sequence). The CDR3, as DNA: TGCAGTGCATCCGGGACAGGGCACACTGAAGCTTTCTTT. Encoded protein: CSASGTGHTEAFF.

This clonotype showed up just a few times. V gene TRBV5-1 combines with J gene TRBJ2-6; 10 positions match TRBD2. V gave up 0 bases and J gave up 9 bases; unmatched junction bases: 6. CDR3 length: 16 amino acids. Germline V gives CDR1 SGHRS, CDR2 YFSETQ. In DNA form, the CDR3 reads TGCGCCAGCAGCTTGGTCGGACTAGCGGAATACAACGTCCTGACTTTC. It encodes CASSLVGLAEYNVLTF.

This clonotype was recorded at least ten times. The chain is built from TRBV7-6 and TRBJ2-5, with 8 bases identical to TRBD2. There are 14 residues in the CDR3. Germline trimming cut 6 bases from V and 0 bases from J; bases unmatched to any gene: 3. Per germline, CDR1 SGHVS and CDR2 FNYEAQ. The CDR3: CASRGGLDQETQYF. CDR3 sequence (DNA): TGTGCCAGCAGAGGGGGACTAGACCAAGAGACCCAGTACTTC.

Many counts were recorded for this clonotype. The chain couples TRBV28 to TRBJ2-7, with 8 bases aligning to TRBD2. The length of the CDR3 is 16 residues. With V trimmed by 6 bases and J by 6 bases, 16 bases remained unmatched. The germline CDR1 and CDR2 sequences are MDHEN and SYDVKM. The CDR3 DNA reads as TGTGCCAGCAGGGCACTAGCGGAGGGGAAGGGGCTCGAGCAGTACTTC. It codes for CASRALAEGKGLEQYF.

This clonotype appeared many times. The chain combines TRBV30 with TRBJ1-1; D unresolved. Trimming took 3 bases from V and 7 from J, leaving 12 bases between them. The CDR3 is 12 amino acids. Per germline, CDR1 GTSNPN and CDR2 SVGIG (reference sequence). The CDR3 is CAWRKTRLEAFF. The CDR3 DNA follows: TGTGCCTGGAGAAAGACACGGCTTGAAGCTTTCTTT.

Many counts were recorded for this clonotype. The chain couples TRBV10-3 to TRBJ2-7; 8 bases are a match to TRBD1. V gave up 0 bases and J gave up 6 bases; unmatched junction bases: 7. The CDR3 runs to 15 residues. CDR1 ENHRY and CDR2 SYGVKD come from the germline V gene. In DNA form, the CDR3 reads TGTGCCATCAGTGAGTCTAGACAGGGGTTCTCCGAGCAGTACTTC. It specifies CAISESRQGFSEQYF.

This rearrangement joins TRBV7-2 to TRBJ2-5; 10 positions match TRBD1. Germline V gene data show CDR1 as SGHTA and CDR2 as FQGNSA. V gave up 6 bases and J gave up 4 bases; unmatched junction bases: 5. CDR3 size: 14 residues. The CDR3 protein is CASSRQGARETQYF. CDR3 DNA: TGTGCCAGCAGTCGACAGGGGGCAAGAGAGACCCAGTACTTC.

In its sample, this clonotype was seen many times. V is TRBV2 and J is TRBJ2-7, with D perhaps given as TRBD1 or TRBD2 (6 bases each). The CDR3 extends over 13 amino acids. Trimming stripped 7 bases from V and 7 bases from J, with 17 bases between. From germline, CDR1 is SNHLY and CDR2 FYNNEI. The CDR3 loop is CASTAGGPVEQYF. The CDR3 DNA reads as TGTGCCAGCACCGCTGGGGGGCCGGTTGAGCAGTACTTC. Full variable domain (rest looked up from reference TRBV2 and TRBJ2-7): EPEVTQTPSHQVTQMGQEVILRCVPISNHLYFYWYRQILGQKVEFLVSFYNNEISEKSEIFDDQFSVERPDGSNFTLKIRSTKLEDSAMYFCASTAGGPVEQYFGPGTRLTVT.

The gene calls are TRBV7-8 and TRBJ2-5, with TRBD1 matching over 8 bases. CDR1 and CDR2 (germline): SGHVS, FQNEAQ. CDR3 length: 16 amino acids. Trimming removed 5 bases from V and 3 bases from J; junction bases left unmatched: 11. The CDR3: CASSQYRTGIEETQYF. CDR3 nucleotide sequence: TGTGCCAGCAGCCAATACCGGACAGGGATCGAAGAGACCCAGTACTTC. Variable domain in full (rest from reference TRBV7-8 and TRBJ2-5): GAGVSQSPRYKVAKRGQDVALRCDPISGHVSLFWYQQALGQGPEFLTYFQNEAQLDKSGLPSDRFFAERPEGSVSTLKIQRTQQEDSAVYLCASSQYRTGIEETQYFGPGTRLLVL.

This clonotype was counted ten times or more. The chain links TRBV14 to TRBJ2-5; D unresolved. The germline V gene has CDR1 SGHDN and CDR2 FVKESK. V lost 2 bases to trimming and J lost 5 bases, with 6 bases between them. The CDR3 is 12 amino acids. The CDR3 coding sequence is TGTGCCAGCAGCCAATCTTCGGAGACCCAGTACTTC. The encoded protein is CASSQSSETQYF.

This clonotype came up many times. The chain recombines TRBV29-1 with TRBJ2-7; perhaps TRBD2 as D (6 bases). CDR3 size: 14 residues. CDR1 is SQVTM and CDR2 is ANQGSEA in the germline V gene. V was pared by 2 bases and J by 1 base, with 12 bases between. The CDR3 is CSVELRGRSYEQYF. As DNA, the CDR3 is TGCAGCGTTGAACTCCGGGGGAGGTCCTACGAGCAGTACTTC.

This clonotype was observed many times. The chain is built from TRBV19 and TRBJ1-1, with 7 bases that match TRBD1. J was trimmed by 4 bases and V by 5 bases; bases with no gene match: 16. Germline CDR1 LNHDA, CDR2 SQIVND (reference sequence). The CDR3 contains 17 residues. The DNA of the CDR3 is TGTGCCAGTAGTCCGCTCGGCCGCTGGACAGGAGTCACTGAAGCTTTCTTT. Translating it yields CASSPLGRWTGVTEAFF. The whole variable domain, filled in from reference TRBV19 and TRBJ1-1, reads DGGITQSPKYLFRKEGQNVTLSCEQNLNHDAMYWYRQDPGQGLRLIYYSQIVNDFQKGDIAEGYSVSREKKESFPLTVTSAQKNPTAFYLCASSPLGRWTGVTEAFFGQGTRLTVV.

This clonotype was counted at least ten times. The junction differs from germline at one of its ends, possibly a read error. The rearrangement joins TRBV4-1 to TRBJ1-1; TRBD1 matches at 7 bases. The CDR3 length is 18 residues. The V gene's germline CDR1 is MGHRA and CDR2 YSYEKL. The CDR3 DNA is TGCGCCAGCGGCCAACCTCCGGGACAGCCACCACCGAACACTGAAGCTTTCTTT. This sequence encodes CASGQPPGQPPPNTEAFF.

This clonotype was detected many times. The junction departs from germline at one end; a sequencing error may be responsible. The chain employs TRBV12-3 or TRBV12-4 and TRBJ2-4; D is possibly TRBD1 (5 bases). The CDR3 runs 16 residues. The CDR3 DNA reads as TGTGCCAGCAGTCAAGCAGGGCGTATTCTCCAAAACATTAAGTACTTC. It encodes CASSQAGRILQNIKYF.

This clonotype was seen ten or more times. The chain joins TRBV7-3 to TRBJ2-5; a weak D match, TRBD2 (5 bases). From germline, CDR1 is SGHTA and CDR2 FQGTGA. V gave up 0 bases and J gave up 1 base, with 9 bases separating them. The CDR3 extends over 15 amino acids. CDR3: CASSLTSSPQETQYF. In DNA form, the CDR3 reads TGTGCCAGCAGCTTAACCTCTAGCCCCCAAGAGACCCAGTACTTC.